The entry below describes one T cell receptor (beta chain). What it recognizes is unknown. These data belong to a study of T-cell memory formation after mild COVID-19. Study findings and constraints: CD4/CD8 balance characterized clones contracting day 15 to 85, and CD4+ skew characterized later expanders.

In TCRdb, the 5' RACE reads were re-called with MiXCR into one record per CDR3 protein. The profile covers roughly 620,000 distinct CDR3 sequences, with about a sixth appearing a single time and 12% taken by the ten largest. V was shortened by 2 bases and J by 7 bases, with 11 bases between the two germline ends. This CDR3 comprises 13 residues. Germline CDR1 is SGHTA and CDR2 is FQGTGA. The rearrangement joins TRBV7-3 to TRBJ2-5; D remains unclear. The sequence was collected from an adult woman who had mild COVID-19 (a few samples of this study predate the infection). Cell type and time point are not known. Sequenced: PBMCs or a T cell subset sorted from them (not recorded which). CDR3 residues: CASSLSQDGTQYF. The CDR3 DNA reads as TGTGCCAGCAGCTTATCCCAAGACGGGACCCAGTACTTC. Together with reference TRBV7-3 and TRBJ2-5, the CDR3 gives the full variable domain: GAGVSQTPSNKVTEKGKYVELRCDPISGHTALYWYRQSLGQGPEFLIYFQGTGAADDSGLPNDRFFAVRPEGSVSTLKIQRTERGDSAVYLCASSLSQDGTQYFGPGTRLLVL.